Presented here are 16 T cell receptor beta chains from one specimen sequenced in a study of blood T cells in healthy people across ages. A second about 7 to 12 cycle PCR used barcoded and J-beta primers. TCRdb called the 5' RACE reads again in MiXCR, with one record for every CDR3 protein. Among around 1,800,000 distinct CDR3 sequences listed, more than 35% were seen once. Sequencing was carried out using blood. Every receptor here comes from a human donor in good health.

J is TRBJ2-5 and V is TRBV4-1; D uncertain. The V end was cut by 5 bases, the J end by 5 bases, with 15 bases between. The CDR3 covers 14 residues. Looked up from germline, CDR1 is MGHRA and CDR2 is YSYEKL. CDR3 nucleotides: TGCGCCAGCAGCGTTACAGCCGGAAGGGAGACCCAGTACTTC. This sequence encodes CASSVTAGRETQYF.

V and J are TRBV7-9 and TRBJ2-1; TRBD1 aligns across 9 bases. Germline V gives CDR1 SEHNR, CDR2 FQNEAQ (reference sequence). The CDR3 sequence is 14 residues long. The junction had 8 bases not matched to a gene; V was cut back by 6 bases and J by 8 bases. The CDR3 here is CASRDPGQGYEQFF. Here the CDR3 DNA reads TGTGCCAGCAGAGACCCGGGACAGGGTTATGAGCAGTTCTTC.

This clonotype has a count of ten or more. The chain joins TRBV7-3 to TRBJ2-7, with D tentatively TRBD1 (5 bases). Trimming removed 6 bases at V and 1 base at J, with 10 bases between. Germline CDR1 reads SGHTA; CDR2 reads FQGTGA. The CDR3 length is 13 residues. The CDR3 DNA reads TGTGCCAGCAGTTGGGGCGGATCCTACGAGCAGTACTTC. This translates into CASSWGGSYEQYF.

This clonotype has just a few counts. The V call is TRBV4-3, the J call TRBJ1-2, with D uncertain. Germline lookup yields CDR1 LGHNA and CDR2 YSLEER. The ends were cut back, 1 base at V and 6 bases at J, with 12 bases in the middle. The CDR3 length is 14 residues. The DNA of the CDR3 is TGCGCCAGCAGCCAAGCCAACATCAATAATGGCTACACCTTC. It codes for CASSQANINNGYTF.

This sequence joins TRBV5-1 and TRBJ2-1, with 10 bases identical to TRBD1. The CDR3 length is 21 residues. Germline-derived CDR1 and CDR2 are SGHRS and YFSETQ. The V gene end was trimmed by 3 bases and the J gene end by 0 bases; junction bases not matched to a gene: 18. CDR3: CASSSPGTGEIGVYSYNEQFF. CDR3 nucleotides: TGCGCCAGCAGCTCCCCCGGGACAGGGGAAATTGGGGTCTACTCCTACAATGAGCAGTTCTTC.

This clonotype was counted between two and nine times. This rearrangement joins TRBV28 to TRBJ2-3; TRBD2 aligns across 7 bases. The length of the CDR3 is 15 residues. J gave up 4 bases and V 6 bases, and 10 bases lay outside the gene matches. Looked up from germline, CDR1 is MDHEN and CDR2 is SYDVKM. The CDR3 sequence is CASREKTSSPDTQYF. As DNA, the CDR3 is TGTGCCAGCAGAGAGAAGACTAGCAGCCCAGATACGCAGTATTTT.

V usage is TRBV12-3 or TRBV12-4 and J usage is TRBJ1-2; D perhaps matches TRBD1 (5 bases). The CDR3 totals 15 residues. Trimming took 7 bases from V and 3 from J, leaving 18 bases between them. The DNA of the CDR3 is TGTGCCAGCACCCCGGAGTCGGGGCGAGACTATGGCTACACCTTC. Protein product: CASTPESGRDYGYTF.

The chain joins TRBV4-3 to TRBJ1-2; D call uncertain. This CDR3 is built from 15 residues. V gave up 0 bases and J gave up 10 bases, with 18 bases separating them. CDR1 and CDR2 from the germline V gene are LGHNA and YSLEER. In DNA, the CDR3 is TGCGCCAGCAGCCAAGAACCCACGAACCCCGGCGACTACACCTTC. This translates into CASSQEPTNPGDYTF.

The chain employs TRBV5-1 and TRBJ2-5; no clear D. Germline values: CDR1 SGHRS, CDR2 YFSETQ. The CDR3 length is 16 residues. Trimming shortened V by 0 bases and J by 1 base, and 13 bases separated the two germline ends. CDR3 nucleotides: TGCGCCAGCAGCTTGGACCCCTTTGGTGTCCAAGAGACCCAGTACTTC. Protein product: CASSLDPFGVQETQYF. Drawing the rest from reference TRBV5-1 and TRBJ2-5, the complete variable domain is KAGVTQTPRYLIKTRGQQVTLSCSPISGHRSVSWYQQTPGQGLQFLFEYFSETQRNKGNFPGRFSGRQFSNSRSEMNVSTLELGDSALYLCASSLDPFGVQETQYFGPGTRLLVL.

This chain links TRBV7-9 with TRBJ1-1; D is unresolved. Per the germline V gene, CDR1 is SEHNR and CDR2 is FQNEAQ (reference sequence). CDR3 length: 14 residues. V lost 5 bases and J lost 4, with 14 bases in between. In nucleotides, the CDR3 is TGTGCCAGCAGCAAGAGCTTTGAGGTCACTGAAGCTTTCTTT. Translating gives CASSKSFEVTEAFF.

CDR3 bases: TGTGCCAGCAGCTCGGGACAGATGAGGGGAGAGACCCAGTACTTC. Its translation: CASSSGQMRGETQYF. V usage is TRBV7-2 and J usage is TRBJ2-5; the match to TRBD1 covers 7 bases. The trim removed 4 bases at V and 4 bases at J, leaving 9 bases unmatched. Germline V CDR1 and CDR2: SGHTA, FQGNSA. There are 15 residues in the CDR3.

A word on this clonotype: This may be a read error, as it is one base from a much larger clone. The chain carries TRBV20-1 and TRBJ1-2; TRBD1 might be the D (5 bases). The V and J ends lost 3 bases and 4 bases respectively, with 12 bases between them. Germline V gene data show CDR1 as DFQATT and CDR2 as SNEGSKA (reference sequence). The CDR3 length is 13 residues. The CDR3 region has the DNA TGCAGTGCTAGGGAGGGGTCTGGCTATGGCTACACCTTC. This codes for CSAREGSGYGYTF.

V and J are TRBV10-3 and TRBJ2-3, with TRBD1 as a possible D gene (6 bases). CDR1 ENHRY and CDR2 SYGVKD come from the germline V gene. CDR3 size: 16 residues. V lost 0 bases and J 0 bases, leaving 10 bases between the germline ends. The CDR3 protein is CAISESQGSSTDTQYF. CDR3 bases: TGTGCCATCAGTGAGTCTCAGGGGTCAAGCACAGATACGCAGTATTTT.

V is TRBV7-6 and J is TRBJ2-1; 8 nucleotides line up with TRBD2. CDR1 is SGHVS and CDR2 is FNYEAQ in the germline V gene. CDR3 length equals 16 residues. The V and J ends lost 5 bases and 0 bases, in that order; junction bases with no gene match: 6. The CDR3 nucleotides read TGTGCCAGCAGCCCAGTAGCGGGGAGCTCCTACAATGAGCAGTTCTTC. It specifies CASSPVAGSSYNEQFF.

CDR3 amino acids: CSAPSFEGVVEAFF. DNA for the CDR3: TGCAGTGCTCCCTCGTTTGAGGGGGTCGTTGAAGCTTTCTTT. J is TRBJ1-1 and V is TRBV20-1; tentative D call: TRBD1 (6 bases). V was shortened by 5 bases and J by 7 bases, with 20 bases between the two germline ends. Germline loops: CDR1 DFQATT, CDR2 SNEGSKA (reference sequence). The CDR3 covers 14 residues.

This clonotype came up a few times. The rearrangement links TRBV24-1 to TRBJ2-5; 8 nucleotides agree with TRBD1. The DNA end is a closer match to TRBJ2-7, so the J assignment may be wrong. Per the germline V gene, CDR1 is KGHDR and CDR2 is SFDVKD. The CDR3 totals 15 residues. In DNA, the CDR3 is TGTGCCACCAGCTCCGGGACAGGAGGCACCTACGAGCAGTACTTC. The encoded protein is CATSSGTGGTYEQYF.